What follows are 18 T cell receptor beta chains derived from one specimen sequenced in a study of blood T cell repertoires in COVID-19. Using immunoSEQ multiplex PCR, the repertoire was profiled, and TCRdb retains in-frame clones only, with some absent. The repertoire holds 39,000 or so clones, around 80% seen once, with about 39% in the top ten. Sequencing was performed on peripheral blood. The receptor set was obtained from a man aged 35-49 years with active or convalescent COVID-19.

This clone has just a few counts. The chain joins TRBV11-2 to TRBJ2-7, with a weak D call TRBD1 (5 bases). The V gene's germline CDR1 is SGHAT and CDR2 FQNNGV. The CDR3 runs to 13 residues. V was pared by 3 bases and J by 6 bases, with 12 bases between. CDR3 loop: CASSFDSALEQYF. The DNA for the CDR3 is TGTGCCAGCAGCTTCGACAGCGCCCTCGAGCAGTACTTC. The entire variable domain, with the rest obtained from reference TRBV11-2 and TRBJ2-7, is as follows: EAGVAQSPRYKIIEKRQSVAFWCNPISGHATLYWYQQILGQGPKLLIQFQNNGVVDDSQLPKDRFSAERLKGVDSTLKIQPAKLEDSAVYLCASSFDSALEQYFGPGTRLTVT.

This clone showed up just a few times. The rearrangement uses TRBV30 and TRBJ2-7; tentatively, D is TRBD1 (5 bases). The CDR3 has 14 residues. The V end lost 1 base, the J end lost 3 bases, and 13 bases lay between the germline ends. The germline V gene encodes CDR1 GTSNPN and CDR2 SVGIG (reference sequence). The CDR3 region is CAWSEGQNIYEQYF. DNA of the CDR3: TGTGCCTGGAGTGAGGGGCAGAACATCTACGAGCAGTACTTC.

V is TRBV7-2 and J is TRBJ2-1; 7 bases match TRBD2. Per germline, CDR1 SGHTA and CDR2 FQGNSA. This CDR3 spans 14 amino acids. Germline trimming cut 3 bases from V and 8 bases from J; bases unmatched to any gene: 7. The CDR3 sequence: CASSLWGGYDEQFF. The CDR3 DNA sequence: TGTGCCAGCAGCTTGTGGGGGGGGTACGATGAGCAGTTCTTC.

This clone was picked up one time. V gene TRBV29-1 combines with J gene TRBJ1-2, with TRBD1 matching over 8 bases. V shed 1 base, J shed 0 bases, and the junction held 7 bases outside the gene matches. CDR3 length: 16 residues. In germline, CDR1 is SQVTM, CDR2 ANQGSEA. For the CDR3, the DNA is TGCAGCGTTGAAGGGAGAGGACAGGGTCCTAACTATGGCTACACCTTC. It encodes CSVEGRGQGPNYGYTF.

This sequence joins TRBV4-1 and TRBJ1-1; 8 nucleotides line up with TRBD1. The germline V gene encodes CDR1 MGHRA and CDR2 YSYEKL. Trimming cost V 4 bases and J 1 base; bases outside gene matches: 17. The CDR3 has 19 residues. Here the CDR3 DNA reads TGCGCCAGCAGCCCTTTCCTCTCCTATTCCGGGACAGGGAACACTGAAGCTTTCTTT. It is translated as CASSPFLSYSGTGNTEAFF.

This rearrangement joins TRBV6-5 to TRBJ2-2; TRBD1 might be the D (5 bases). This CDR3 has 12 residues. V was pared by 8 bases and J by 5 bases, with 9 bases between. Germline values: CDR1 MNHEY, CDR2 SVGAGI. The CDR3 DNA reads TGTGCCAGCGCAAGGGGAACCGGGGAGCTGTTTTTT. Amino acid sequence: CASARGTGELFF.

This clone appeared once. CDR3 region: CAWSPTGLNGYTF. CDR3 DNA: TGTGCCTGGAGCCCGACAGGGTTGAATGGCTACACCTTC. The chain links TRBV30 to TRBJ1-2; 7 bases are shared with TRBD1. CDR1 is GTSNPN, CDR2 SVGIG, per germline (reference sequence). The CDR3 sequence is 13 residues long. Trimming cost V 3 bases and J 6 bases; bases outside gene matches: 7. The variable domain in full, completed from reference TRBV30 and TRBJ1-2, reads SQTIHQWPATLVQPVGSPLSLECTVEGTSNPNLYWYRQAAGRGLQLLFYSVGIGQISSEVPQNLSASRPQDRQFILSSKKLLLSDSGFYLCAWSPTGLNGYTFGSGTRLTVV.

V is TRBV3-1 (or the pseudogene TRBV3-2) and J is TRBJ2-5; D is possibly TRBD1 (5 bases). V was clipped by 3 bases and J by 1 base, with 12 bases between them. This CDR3 contains 15 residues. The germline CDR1 and CDR2 sequences are LGHDT and YNNKEL (reference sequence). The CDR3 here is CASSQTPGLQETQYF. The CDR3 nucleotides read TGTGCCAGCAGCCAGACCCCAGGGCTCCAAGAGACCCAGTACTTC.

The chain employs TRBV27 and TRBJ1-4; weak D call: TRBD1 (6 bases). V shed 0 bases and J shed 8 bases, with 13 bases lying between them. Germline V CDR1 and CDR2: MNHEY, SMNVEV (reference sequence). The CDR3 runs 15 residues. In DNA, the CDR3 is TGTGCCAGCAGTTTATCGGCAGGGGTAGTCGAAAAACTGTTTTTT. This sequence encodes CASSLSAGVVEKLFF.

This clone was counted between two and nine times. The genes are TRBV5-1 and TRBJ2-5; no definite D call. With 5 bases removed from V and 1 base from J, the gap between germline ends came to 9 bases. The CDR3 length is 13 residues. Germline lookup yields CDR1 SGHRS and CDR2 YFSETQ. The CDR3: CASRQSLQETQYF. For the CDR3, the DNA is TGCGCCAGCAGGCAGTCCCTCCAAGAGACCCAGTACTTC. The entire variable domain, with the rest obtained from reference TRBV5-1 and TRBJ2-5, is as follows: KAGVTQTPRYLIKTRGQQVTLSCSPISGHRSVSWYQQTPGQGLQFLFEYFSETQRNKGNFPGRFSGRQFSNSRSEMNVSTLELGDSALYLCASRQSLQETQYFGPGTRLLVL.

The rearrangement uses TRBV11-2 and TRBJ2-7; D not certain. V lost 3 bases, J lost 2 bases, and 11 bases lay in between. Per germline, CDR1 SGHAT and CDR2 FQNNGV. This CDR3 is 14 amino acids long. As DNA, the CDR3 is TGTGCCAGCAGCTTCGGCGGTCCAACCTACGAGCAGTACTTC. Translated, it gives CASSFGGPTYEQYF.

The chain couples TRBV19 to TRBJ2-6; D uncertain. CDR3 length equals 14 residues. Germline-derived CDR1 and CDR2 are LNHDA and SQIVND (reference sequence). With 5 bases removed from V and 2 bases from J, the gap between germline ends came to 7 bases. The CDR3 is CASSPEPGANVLTF. CDR3 nucleotides: TGTGCCAGTAGTCCTGAGCCTGGGGCCAACGTCCTGACTTTC.

V and J are TRBV18 and TRBJ1-5; tentative D call: TRBD1 (6 bases). CDR1 and CDR2 (germline): KGHSH, LQKENI. V was pared by 4 bases and J by 1 base, with 8 bases between. There are 14 residues in the CDR3. Here the CDR3 reads CASSLTGSNQPQHF. For the CDR3, the DNA is TGTGCCAGCTCACTGACAGGAAGCAATCAGCCCCAGCATTTT.

This clone was detected a few times. This sequence joins TRBV7-9 and TRBJ2-2, with unresolved D. Germline assignment: CDR1 SEHNR and CDR2 FQNEAQ (reference sequence). Trimming shortened V by 4 bases and J by 5 bases, and 2 bases separated the two germline ends. The CDR3 sequence is 11 residues long. This chain's CDR3 is CASSSTGELFF. The DNA of the CDR3 is TGTGCCAGCAGCTCAACCGGGGAGCTGTTTTTT.

This clone was counted a single time. The chain is built from TRBV3-1 (or the pseudogene TRBV3-2) and TRBJ2-3; 9 bases align to TRBD2. This CDR3 contains 16 residues. Germline V lookup: CDR1 LGHDT, CDR2 YNNKEL (reference sequence). The V segment lost 1 base and the J segment 3 bases; nucleotides outside the gene matches: 5. As DNA, the CDR3 is TGTGCCAGCAGCCAAGGGACTAGCGTGAGAACAGATACGCAGTATTTT. This encodes CASSQGTSVRTDTQYF.

The CDR3 sequence: CASSATSIAEQYF. The CDR3 region has the DNA TGTGCCAGCAGCGCGACTAGTATTGCCGAGCAGTACTTC. The rearrangement uses TRBV9 and TRBJ2-7; possibly TRBD2 for D (6 bases). From germline, CDR1 is SGDLS and CDR2 YYNGEE. The CDR3 is 13 amino acids. The ends were cut back, 3 bases at V and 6 bases at J, with 13 bases in the middle.

The chain is built from TRBV6-5 and TRBJ1-1; D gene unclear. The germline V gene has CDR1 MNHEY and CDR2 SVGAGI. V was shortened by 2 bases and J by 11 bases, with 12 bases between the two germline ends. The CDR3 contains 12 residues. CDR3 bases: TGTGCCAGCAGTTACGTGTACGGGAGGGCTTTCTTT. Its protein is CASSYVYGRAFF.

This sequence joins TRBV6-6 and TRBJ2-2, with a tentative D call TRBD2 (6 bases). Germline V gene lookup returns CDR1 MNHNY and CDR2 SVGAGI (reference sequence). V lost 7 bases and J lost 5, with 17 bases in between. The CDR3 length is 15 residues. CDR3: CASKAGQGRTGELFF. CDR3 bases: TGTGCCAGCAAAGCGGGCCAGGGTCGGACCGGGGAGCTGTTTTTT.